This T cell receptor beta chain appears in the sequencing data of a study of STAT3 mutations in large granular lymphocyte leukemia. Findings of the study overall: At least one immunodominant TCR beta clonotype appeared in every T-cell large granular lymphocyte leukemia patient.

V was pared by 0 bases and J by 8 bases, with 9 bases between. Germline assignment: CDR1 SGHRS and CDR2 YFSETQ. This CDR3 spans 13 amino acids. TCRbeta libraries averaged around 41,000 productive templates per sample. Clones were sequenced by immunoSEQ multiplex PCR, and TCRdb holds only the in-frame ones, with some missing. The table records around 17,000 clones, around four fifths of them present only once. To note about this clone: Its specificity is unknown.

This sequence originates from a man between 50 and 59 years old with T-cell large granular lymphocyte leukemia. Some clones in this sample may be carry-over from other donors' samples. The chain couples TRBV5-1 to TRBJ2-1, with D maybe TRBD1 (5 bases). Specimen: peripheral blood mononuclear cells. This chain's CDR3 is CASSLDRGYEQFF. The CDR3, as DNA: TGCGCCAGCAGCTTGGATAGGGGATATGAGCAGTTCTTC. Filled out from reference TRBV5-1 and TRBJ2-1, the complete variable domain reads KAGVTQTPRYLIKTRGQQVTLSCSPISGHRSVSWYQQTPGQGLQFLFEYFSETQRNKGNFPGRFSGRQFSNSRSEMNVSTLELGDSALYLCASSLDRGYEQFFGPGTRLTVL.